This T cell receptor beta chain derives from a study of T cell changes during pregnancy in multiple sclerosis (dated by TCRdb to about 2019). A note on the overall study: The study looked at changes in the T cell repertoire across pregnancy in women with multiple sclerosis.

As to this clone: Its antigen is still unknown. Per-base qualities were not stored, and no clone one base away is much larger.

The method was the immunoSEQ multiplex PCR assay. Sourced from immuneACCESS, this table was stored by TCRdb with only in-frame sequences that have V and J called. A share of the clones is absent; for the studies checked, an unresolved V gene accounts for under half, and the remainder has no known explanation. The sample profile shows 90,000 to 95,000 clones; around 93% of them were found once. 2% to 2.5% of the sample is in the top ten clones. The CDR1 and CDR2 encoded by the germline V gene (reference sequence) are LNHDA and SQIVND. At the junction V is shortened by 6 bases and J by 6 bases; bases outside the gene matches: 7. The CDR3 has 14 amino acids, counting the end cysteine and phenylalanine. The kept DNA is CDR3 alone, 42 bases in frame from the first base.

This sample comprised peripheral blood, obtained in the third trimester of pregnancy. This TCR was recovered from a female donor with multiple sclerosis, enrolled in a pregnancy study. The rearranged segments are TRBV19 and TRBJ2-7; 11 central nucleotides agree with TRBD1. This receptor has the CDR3 CASSLGQGAIEQYF. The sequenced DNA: TGTGCCAGTAGCCTAGGACAGGGGGCAATCGAGCAGTACTTC. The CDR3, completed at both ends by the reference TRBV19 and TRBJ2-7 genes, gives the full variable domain DGGITQSPKYLFRKEGQNVTLSCEQNLNHDAMYWYRQDPGQGLRLIYYSQIVNDFQKGDIAEGYSVSREKKESFPLTVTSAQKNPTAFYLCASSLGQGAIEQYFGPGTRLTVT.